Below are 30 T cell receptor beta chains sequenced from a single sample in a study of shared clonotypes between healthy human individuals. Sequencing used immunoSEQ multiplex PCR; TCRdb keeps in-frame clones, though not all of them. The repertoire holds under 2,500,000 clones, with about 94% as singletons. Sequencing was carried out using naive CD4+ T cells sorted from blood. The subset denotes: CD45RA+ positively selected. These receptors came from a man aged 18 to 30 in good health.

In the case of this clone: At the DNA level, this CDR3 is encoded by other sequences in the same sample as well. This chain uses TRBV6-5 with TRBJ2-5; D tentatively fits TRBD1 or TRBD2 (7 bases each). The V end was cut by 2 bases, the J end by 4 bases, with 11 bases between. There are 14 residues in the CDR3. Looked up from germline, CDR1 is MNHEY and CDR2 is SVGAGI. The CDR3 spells CASSYGRGGETQYF. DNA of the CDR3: TGTGCCAGCAGTTACGGCAGGGGGGGAGAGACCCAGTACTTC.

CDR3 nucleotides: TGTGCCAGCAGAATCCTGGGGGGACAGGGAAATGGCTACACCTTC. This translates into CASRILGGQGNGYTF. This chain uses TRBV6-5 with TRBJ1-2; 9 bases align to TRBD1. The length of the CDR3 is 15 residues. Germline CDR1 MNHEY, CDR2 SVGAGI. The V and J ends lost 6 bases and 6 bases, in that order; junction bases with no gene match: 11.

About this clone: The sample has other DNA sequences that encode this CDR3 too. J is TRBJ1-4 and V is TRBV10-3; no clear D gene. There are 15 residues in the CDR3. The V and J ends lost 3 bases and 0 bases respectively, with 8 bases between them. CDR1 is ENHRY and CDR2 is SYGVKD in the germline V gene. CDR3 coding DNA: TGTGCCATCAGTGAATCCCGTCCAACTAATGAAAAACTGTTTTTT. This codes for CAISESRPTNEKLFF.

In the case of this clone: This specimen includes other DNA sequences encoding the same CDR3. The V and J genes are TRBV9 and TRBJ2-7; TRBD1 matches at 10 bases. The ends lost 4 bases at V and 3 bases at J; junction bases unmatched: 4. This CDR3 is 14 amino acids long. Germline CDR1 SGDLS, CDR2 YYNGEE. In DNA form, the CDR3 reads TGTGCCAGCAGCCCGGGGACAGGGGTCTACGAGCAGTACTTC. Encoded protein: CASSPGTGVYEQYF.

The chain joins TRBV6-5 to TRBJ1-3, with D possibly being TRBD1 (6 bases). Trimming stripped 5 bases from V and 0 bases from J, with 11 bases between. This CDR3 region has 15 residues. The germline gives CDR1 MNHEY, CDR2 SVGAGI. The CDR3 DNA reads TGTGCCAGCAGTCGGGACATCGCCTCTGGAAACACCATATATTTT. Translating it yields CASSRDIASGNTIYF.

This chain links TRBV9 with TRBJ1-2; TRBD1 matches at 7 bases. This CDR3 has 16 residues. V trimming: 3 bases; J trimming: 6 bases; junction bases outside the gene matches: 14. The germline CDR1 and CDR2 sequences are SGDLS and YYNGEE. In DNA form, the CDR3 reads TGTGCCAGCAGCGCTTTTTCCGGGACAGAAAAAAATGGCTACACCTTC. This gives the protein CASSAFSGTEKNGYTF.

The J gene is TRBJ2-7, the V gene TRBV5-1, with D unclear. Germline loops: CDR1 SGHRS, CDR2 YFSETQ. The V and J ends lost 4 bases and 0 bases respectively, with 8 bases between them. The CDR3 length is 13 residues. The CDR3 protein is CASSPRTSYEQYF. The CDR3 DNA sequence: TGCGCCAGCAGCCCGCGAACCTCCTACGAGCAGTACTTC. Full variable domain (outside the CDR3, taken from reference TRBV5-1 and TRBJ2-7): KAGVTQTPRYLIKTRGQQVTLSCSPISGHRSVSWYQQTPGQGLQFLFEYFSETQRNKGNFPGRFSGRQFSNSRSEMNVSTLELGDSALYLCASSPRTSYEQYFGPGTRLTVT.

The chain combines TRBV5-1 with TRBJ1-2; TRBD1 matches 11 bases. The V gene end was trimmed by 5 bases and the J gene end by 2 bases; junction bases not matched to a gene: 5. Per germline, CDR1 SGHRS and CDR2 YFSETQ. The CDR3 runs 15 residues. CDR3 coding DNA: TGCGCCAGCAGTAGGACAGGGGGCGAGAACTATGGCTACACCTTC. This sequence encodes CASSRTGGENYGYTF.

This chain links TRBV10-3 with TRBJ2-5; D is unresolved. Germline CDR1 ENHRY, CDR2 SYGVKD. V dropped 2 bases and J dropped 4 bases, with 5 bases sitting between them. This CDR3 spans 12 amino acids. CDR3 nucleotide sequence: TGTGCCATCAGTGAGCAACGAGAGACCCAGTACTTC. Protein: CAISEQRETQYF.

CDR3 nucleotide sequence: TGTGCCAGCAGTTACGAGAGGAGCAATCAGCCCCAGCATTTT. Translated, it gives CASSYERSNQPQHF. The chain employs TRBV6-5 and TRBJ1-5; D gene uncertain. Per the germline V gene, CDR1 is MNHEY and CDR2 is SVGAGI. V lost 2 bases and J 1 base, leaving 6 bases between the germline ends. There are 14 residues in the CDR3.

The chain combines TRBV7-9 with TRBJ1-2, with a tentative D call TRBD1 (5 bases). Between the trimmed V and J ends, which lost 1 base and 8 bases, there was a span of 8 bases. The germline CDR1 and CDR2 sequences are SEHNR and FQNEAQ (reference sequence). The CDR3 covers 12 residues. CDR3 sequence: CASSLVRGGYTF. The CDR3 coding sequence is TGTGCCAGCAGCTTAGTACGGGGCGGCTACACCTTC.

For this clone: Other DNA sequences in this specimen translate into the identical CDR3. CDR3 sequence reads: CASSLGGGTNEKLFF. The CDR3 coding sequence is TGCGCCAGCAGCTTGGGGGGAGGGACTAATGAAAAACTGTTTTTT. The V gene is TRBV5-1, the J gene TRBJ1-4; D ambiguous. The V end lost 0 bases, the J end lost 2 bases, and 8 bases lay between the germline ends. The CDR3 length is 15 residues. Germline V gene sequence: CDR1 SGHRS, CDR2 YFSETQ.

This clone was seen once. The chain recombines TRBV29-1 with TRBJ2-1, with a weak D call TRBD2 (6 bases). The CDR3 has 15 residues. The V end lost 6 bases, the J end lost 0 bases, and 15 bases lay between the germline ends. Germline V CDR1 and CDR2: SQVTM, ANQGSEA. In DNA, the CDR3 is TGCAGCGTCGTCCGGGACTCTTTCTCCTACAATGAGCAGTTCTTC. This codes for CSVVRDSFSYNEQFF.

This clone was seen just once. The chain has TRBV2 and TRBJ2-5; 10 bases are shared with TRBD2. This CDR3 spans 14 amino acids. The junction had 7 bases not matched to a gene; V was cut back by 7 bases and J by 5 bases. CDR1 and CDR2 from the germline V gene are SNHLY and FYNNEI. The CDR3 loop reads CASKKLAGVETQYF. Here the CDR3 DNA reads TGTGCCAGCAAAAAGCTAGCGGGAGTGGAGACCCAGTACTTC. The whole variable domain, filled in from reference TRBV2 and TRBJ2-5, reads EPEVTQTPSHQVTQMGQEVILRCVPISNHLYFYWYRQILGQKVEFLVSFYNNEISEKSEIFDDQFSVERPDGSNFTLKIRSTKLEDSAMYFCASKKLAGVETQYFGPGTRLLVL.

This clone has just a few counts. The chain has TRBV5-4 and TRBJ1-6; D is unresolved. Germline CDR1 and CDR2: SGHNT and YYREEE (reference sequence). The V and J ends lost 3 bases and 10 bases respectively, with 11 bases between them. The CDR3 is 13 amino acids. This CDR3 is CASSSAPSSPLHF. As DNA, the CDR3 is TGTGCCAGCAGCTCCGCCCCCAGCTCACCCCTCCACTTT.

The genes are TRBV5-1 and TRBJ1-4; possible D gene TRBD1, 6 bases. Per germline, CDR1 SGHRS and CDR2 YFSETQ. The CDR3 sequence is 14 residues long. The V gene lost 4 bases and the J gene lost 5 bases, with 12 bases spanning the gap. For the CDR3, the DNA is TGCGCCAGCAGCACTGGACAGACGAATGAAAAACTGTTTTTT. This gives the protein CASSTGQTNEKLFF.

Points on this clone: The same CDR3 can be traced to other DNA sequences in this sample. The CDR3 DNA sequence: TGTGCCATCAGTGAGCGCGGGGGGGACACTGAAGCTTTCTTT. Its translation is CAISERGGDTEAFF. This rearrangement joins TRBV10-3 to TRBJ1-1; tentatively, D is TRBD1 (5 bases). V gave up 2 bases and J gave up 3 bases, with 10 bases separating them. The germline gives CDR1 ENHRY, CDR2 SYGVKD. The CDR3 extends over 14 amino acids.

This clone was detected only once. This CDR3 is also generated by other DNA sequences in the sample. The CDR3 DNA sequence: TGCGCCAGCAGCTTAACTGCCACAGATACGCAGTATTTT. Protein product: CASSLTATDTQYF. The genes are TRBV5-1 and TRBJ2-3, with unresolved D. Trimming pared 2 bases from V and 2 bases from J, leaving 6 bases between. Germline V gene lookup returns CDR1 SGHRS and CDR2 YFSETQ. The CDR3 is 13 amino acids.

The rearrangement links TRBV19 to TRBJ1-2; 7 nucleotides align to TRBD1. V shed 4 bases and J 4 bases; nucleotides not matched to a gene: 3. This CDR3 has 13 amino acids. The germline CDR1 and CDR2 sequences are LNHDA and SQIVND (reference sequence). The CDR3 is CASSTWDSYGYTF. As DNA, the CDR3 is TGTGCCAGTAGTACTTGGGACAGCTATGGCTACACCTTC.

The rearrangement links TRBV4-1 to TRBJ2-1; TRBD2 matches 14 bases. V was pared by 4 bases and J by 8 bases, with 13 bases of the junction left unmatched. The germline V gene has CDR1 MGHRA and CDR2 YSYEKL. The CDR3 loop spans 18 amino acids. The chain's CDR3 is CASSPFLVLTSGRDEQFF. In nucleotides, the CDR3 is TGCGCCAGCAGCCCCTTTCTCGTTCTGACTAGCGGGAGGGATGAGCAGTTCTTC.

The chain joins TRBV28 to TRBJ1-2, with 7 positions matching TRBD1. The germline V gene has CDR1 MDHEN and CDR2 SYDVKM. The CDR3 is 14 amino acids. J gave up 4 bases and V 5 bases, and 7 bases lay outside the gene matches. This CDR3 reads CASSKPTGLYGYTF. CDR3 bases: TGTGCCAGCAGTAAACCGACAGGGCTCTATGGCTACACCTTC.

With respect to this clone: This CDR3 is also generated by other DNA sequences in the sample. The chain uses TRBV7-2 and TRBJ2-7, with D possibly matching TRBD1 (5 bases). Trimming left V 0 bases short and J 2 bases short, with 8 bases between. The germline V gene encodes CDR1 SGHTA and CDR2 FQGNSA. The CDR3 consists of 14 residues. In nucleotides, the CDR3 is TGTGCCAGCAGCTTAGCAGGGGTAACCTACGAGCAGTACTTC. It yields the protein CASSLAGVTYEQYF.

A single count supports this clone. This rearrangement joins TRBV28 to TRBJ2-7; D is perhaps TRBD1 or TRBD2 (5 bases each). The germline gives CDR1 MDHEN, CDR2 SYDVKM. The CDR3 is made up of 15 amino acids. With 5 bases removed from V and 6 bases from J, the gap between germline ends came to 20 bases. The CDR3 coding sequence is TGTGCCAGCAGTATAGGCAGGGCGGGTTCGTTCGAGCAGTACTTC. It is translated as CASSIGRAGSFEQYF.

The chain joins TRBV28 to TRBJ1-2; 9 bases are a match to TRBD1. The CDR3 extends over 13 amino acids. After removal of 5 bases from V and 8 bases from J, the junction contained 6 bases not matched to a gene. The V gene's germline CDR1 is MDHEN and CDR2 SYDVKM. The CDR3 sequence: CASSQPGTGGYTF. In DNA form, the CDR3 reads TGTGCCAGCAGTCAACCGGGGACAGGGGGCTACACCTTC.

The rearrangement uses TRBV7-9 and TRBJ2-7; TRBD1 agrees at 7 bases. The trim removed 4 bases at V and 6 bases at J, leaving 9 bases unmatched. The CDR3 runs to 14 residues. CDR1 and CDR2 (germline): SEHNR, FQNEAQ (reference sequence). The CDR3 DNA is TGTGCCAGCAGCTCCCCGGACAGGCGGCCCGAGCAGTACTTC. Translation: CASSSPDRRPEQYF.

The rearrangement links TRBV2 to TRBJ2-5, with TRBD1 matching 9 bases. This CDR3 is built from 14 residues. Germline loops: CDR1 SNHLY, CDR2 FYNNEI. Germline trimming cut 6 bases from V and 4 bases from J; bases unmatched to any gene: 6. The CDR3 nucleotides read TGTGCCAGCAGAGCGGGACAGGGAACAGAGACCCAGTACTTC. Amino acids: CASRAGQGTETQYF.

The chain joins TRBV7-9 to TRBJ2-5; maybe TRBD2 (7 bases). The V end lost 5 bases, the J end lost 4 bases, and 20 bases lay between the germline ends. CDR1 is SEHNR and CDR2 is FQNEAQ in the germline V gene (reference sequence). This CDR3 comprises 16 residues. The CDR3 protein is CASSAGEGGFGETQYF. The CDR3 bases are TGTGCCAGCAGCGCAGGGGAGGGAGGGTTTGGAGAGACCCAGTACTTC.

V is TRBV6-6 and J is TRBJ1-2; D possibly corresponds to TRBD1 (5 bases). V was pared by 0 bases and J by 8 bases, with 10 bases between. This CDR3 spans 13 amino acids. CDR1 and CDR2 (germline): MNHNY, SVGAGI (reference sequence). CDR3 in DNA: TGTGCCAGCAGTTACTCGGGGTCAGGGGGCTACACCTTC. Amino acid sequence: CASSYSGSGGYTF.

CDR3 DNA: TGTGCCAGCAGCTTAGATGGGACTAGCGGGAGAAGGGCCTACGAGCAGTACTTC. It codes for CASSLDGTSGRRAYEQYF. This rearrangement joins TRBV7-9 to TRBJ2-7, with 14 bases aligning to TRBD2. Per the germline V gene, CDR1 is SEHNR and CDR2 is FQNEAQ (reference sequence). CDR3 length: 18 residues. Germline trimming cut 1 base from V and 2 bases from J; bases unmatched to any gene: 7. Full variable domain (rest looked up from reference TRBV7-9 and TRBJ2-7): DTGVSQNPRHKITKRGQNVTFRCDPISEHNRLYWYRQTLGQGPEFLTYFQNEAQLEKSRLLSDRFSAERPKGSFSTLEIQRTEQGDSAMYLCASSLDGTSGRRAYEQYFGPGTRLTVT.

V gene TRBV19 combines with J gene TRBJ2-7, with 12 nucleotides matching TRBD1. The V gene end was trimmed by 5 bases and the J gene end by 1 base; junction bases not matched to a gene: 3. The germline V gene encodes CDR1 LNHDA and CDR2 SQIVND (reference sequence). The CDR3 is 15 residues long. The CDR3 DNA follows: TGTGCCAGTAGTGCGGGACAGGGGGCTTCCTACGAGCAGTACTTC. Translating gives CASSAGQGASYEQYF.